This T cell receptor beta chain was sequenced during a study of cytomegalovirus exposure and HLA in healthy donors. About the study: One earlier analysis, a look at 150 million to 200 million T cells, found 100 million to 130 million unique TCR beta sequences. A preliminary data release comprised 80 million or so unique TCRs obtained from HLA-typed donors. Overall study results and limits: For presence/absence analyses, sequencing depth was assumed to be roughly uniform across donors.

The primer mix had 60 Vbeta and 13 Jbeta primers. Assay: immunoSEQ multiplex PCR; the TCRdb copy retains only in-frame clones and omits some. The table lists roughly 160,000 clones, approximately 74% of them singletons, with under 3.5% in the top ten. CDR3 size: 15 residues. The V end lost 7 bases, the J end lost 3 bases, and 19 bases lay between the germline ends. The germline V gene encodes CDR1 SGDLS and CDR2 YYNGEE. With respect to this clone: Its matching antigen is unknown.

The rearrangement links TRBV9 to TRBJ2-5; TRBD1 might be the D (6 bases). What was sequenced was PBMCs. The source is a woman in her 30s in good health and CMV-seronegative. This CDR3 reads CASGPTGQWKETQYF. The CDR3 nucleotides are TGTGCCAGCGGCCCTACCGGACAGTGGAAAGAGACCCAGTACTTC.